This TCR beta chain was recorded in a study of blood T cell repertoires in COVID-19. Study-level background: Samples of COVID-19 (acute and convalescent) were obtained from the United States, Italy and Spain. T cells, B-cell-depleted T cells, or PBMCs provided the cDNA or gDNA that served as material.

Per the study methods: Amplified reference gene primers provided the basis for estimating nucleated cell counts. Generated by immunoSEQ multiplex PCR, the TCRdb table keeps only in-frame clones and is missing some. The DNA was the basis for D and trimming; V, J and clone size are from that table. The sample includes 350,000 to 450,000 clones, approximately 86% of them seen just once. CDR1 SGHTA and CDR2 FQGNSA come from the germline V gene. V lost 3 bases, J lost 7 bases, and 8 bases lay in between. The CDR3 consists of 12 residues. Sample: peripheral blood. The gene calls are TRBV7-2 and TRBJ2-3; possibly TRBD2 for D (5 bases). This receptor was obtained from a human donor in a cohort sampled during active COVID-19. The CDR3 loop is CASSLSSNTQYF. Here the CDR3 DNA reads TGTGCCAGCAGCTTGTCTAGCAATACGCAGTATTTT.